These T cell receptor beta chains were read from a single sample in a study of STAT5B mutations in CD4+ large granular lymphocyte leukemia. The repertoire was sequenced with immunoSEQ multiplex PCR; TCRdb's copy has only in-frame clones and lacks some. Of nearly 35,000 clones in the sample, approximately 67% were seen once. Specimen: CD4+ T cells from blood buffy coats. These receptors originate from a human donor in good health. Both conserved end residues are part of each CDR3. D genes are given only for firm matches. The size field is filled for only some rows; it gives once, few, many or a size class.

clone_size | j_call | v_call | d_call | cdr3_nt | cdr3_aa
. | TRBJ2-7 | TRBV10-1 | TRBD2 | TGCGCCAGCAGTGAAGCGGGGGGACAAAAGTACTTC | CASSEAGGQKYF
. | TRBJ2-7 | TRBV7-2 | . | TGTGCCAGCACCCCCCTAGGGCGGTACGAGCAGTACTTC | CASTPLGRYEQYF
. | TRBJ2-3 | TRBV6-6 | TRBD1 | TGTGCCAGCAGTTCCCGGACAGGGAGCACAGATACGCAGTATTTT | CASSSRTGSTDTQYF
few | TRBJ2-1 | TRBV19 | TRBD1 | TGTGCCAGTAGCCGGGGACAGGGGAGGAATGAGCAGTTCTTC | CASSRGQGRNEQFF
few | TRBJ1-1 | TRBV7-9 | . | TGTGCCAGCAGTGTGTACAGTAGTGCCATGAACACTGAAGCTTTCTTT | CASSVYSSAMNTEAFF
. | TRBJ2-3 | TRBV29-1 | . | TGCAGCCTGTTGTCGGCAGGCAGCACAGATACGCAGTATTTT | CSLLSAGSTDTQYF
once | TRBJ1-3 | TRBV19 | . | TGTGCCAGTAGTCCTCCTCAGAGGGGGTGGATAGGAAACACCATATATTTT | CASSPPQRGWIGNTIYF
few | TRBJ2-1 | TRBV4-2 | TRBD2 | TGTGCCAGCAGCAACGGAGGAGCGGGGGGCAATGAGCAGTTCTTC | CASSNGGAGGNEQFF
medium-sized | TRBJ1-1 | TRBV5-4 | TRBD1 | TGTGCCAGCAGACTTACAGGGGGTCCCCCTGCGGCTTTCTTT | CASRLTGGPPAAFF
. | TRBJ2-1 | TRBV27 | TRBD2 | TGTGCCAGCAGTGGGGAGCTAGGGTGGGGGGGGACGCGCAATGAGCAGTTCTTC | CASSGELGWGGTRNEQFF
. | TRBJ2-5 | TRBV5-8 | . | TGTGCCAGCAGCTTGGTGCTAGTCGAAGAGACCCAGTACTTC | CASSLVLVEETQYF
. | TRBJ1-2 | TRBV5-3 | . | TGTGCCAGGGGGAGACAGCGTTCTAACTATGGCTACACCTTC | CARGRQRSNYGYTF
. | TRBJ2-3 | TRBV5-4 | TRBD1 | TGTGCCAGCAGATTAAACCAGGGGGCCGGAGGTACGCAGTATTTT | CASRLNQGAGGTQYF
. | TRBJ2-7 | TRBV4-2 | TRBD2 | TGTGCCAGCTGTAAAGACGGGGGGGGATACGAGCAGTACTTC | CASCKDGGGYEQYF
. | TRBJ1-4 | TRBV9 | . | TGTGCCAGCAGCCCTTCTGGCAGGGGAAATGAAAAACTGTTTTTT | CASSPSGRGNEKLFF
few | TRBJ1-2 | TRBV11-2 | TRBD1 | TGTGCCAGCAGACAGATAGGGGGCGATGGCTACACCTTC | CASRQIGGDGYTF
. | TRBJ1-1 | TRBV7-3 | . | TGTGCCAGCAGCTTAGAACCGGGTGACACTGAAGCTTTCTTT | CASSLEPGDTEAFF
few | TRBJ1-5 | TRBV4-1 | . | TGCGCCAGCAGCCTTAGCATCGGGGAGAGGCAGCCCCAGCATTTT | CASSLSIGERQPQHF
. | TRBJ1-2 | TRBV11-1 | TRBD1 | TGTGCCAGCAGCACCCCGACAGGGAACTATGGCTACACCTTC | CASSTPTGNYGYTF
. | TRBJ2-7 | TRBV27 | TRBD2 | TGTGCCAGCAGCCGAAAAAGACTAGCGTCGCGCTACGAGCAGTACTTC | CASSRKRLASRYEQYF
few | TRBJ1-6 | TRBV10-2 | . | TGCGCCGCTTCTGCCCCGCCTAAAAGTTCACCCCTCCACTTT | CAASAPPKSSPLHF
once | TRBJ1-1 | TRBV7-6 | . | TGTGCCAGCAGCTTTGACGTGGACACTGAAGCTTTCTTT | CASSFDVDTEAFF
few | TRBJ2-2 | TRBV2 | TRBD1 | TGTGCCAGCAGAGGGGGCTCTTACACCGGGGAGCTGTTTTTT | CASRGGSYTGELFF
. | TRBJ2-7 | TRBV10-3 | . | TGTGCCATCAGCGAAGGGACGTCAAGCAGGTTCGAGCAGTACTTC | CAISEGTSSRFEQYF
. | TRBJ2-1 | TRBV6-1 | TRBD2 | TGTGCCGTCCATAGCGGGGGGGCGGACAATGAGCAGTTCTTC | CAVHSGGADNEQFF
. | TRBJ1-3 | TRBV18 | TRBD1 | TGTGCCAGCTCACAGGGGGCCTCGGGAAACACCATATATTTT | CASSQGASGNTIYF
. | TRBJ1-1 | TRBV27 | . | TGTGCCAGCATTGGCAGGGGAGGTTCTGAAGCTTTCTTT | CASIGRGGSEAFF
. | TRBJ1-3 | TRBV6-6 | TRBD1 | TGTGCCAGCACCCGACAGGGGGAAAACACCATATATTTT | CASTRQGENTIYF
. | TRBJ2-1 | TRBV12-5 | . | TGTGCTAGTGGTTTTGGGGGAGACCATGAGCAGTTCTTC | CASGFGGDHEQFF
. | TRBJ2-5 | TRBV9 | TRBD2 | TGTGCCAGCAGTTCTAGCGGTGAAGAGACCCAGTACTTC | CASSSSGEETQYF
few | TRBJ1-4 | TRBV7-9 | TRBD1 | TGTGCCAGCAGCTCCCAGGGGGCTGGTGAAAAACTGTTTTTT | CASSSQGAGEKLFF
. | TRBJ1-2 | TRBV4-2 | . | TGTGCCAGCAGCCAATCGGGGTACTATGGCTACACCTTC | CASSQSGYYGYTF
once | TRBJ2-3 | TRBV7-6 | TRBD2 | TGTGCCAGCAAGAAAAATAGCGGGGGGGTAGATACGCAGTATTTT | CASKKNSGGVDTQYF
. | TRBJ1-2 | TRBV19 | TRBD1 | TGTGCCAGTACCTCCGGGACAGGGCTCTATGGCTACACCTTC | CASTSGTGLYGYTF
. | TRBJ2-2 | TRBV4-3 | . | TGCGCCAGCAGCCGTGAGGCAGTTAACACCGGGGAGCTGTTTTTT | CASSREAVNTGELFF
. | TRBJ1-6 | TRBV7-8 | . | TGTGCCAGCAGCCAAATTAGGGGGTGGGTTGGTTCACCCCTCCACTTT | CASSQIRGWVGSPLHF
once | TRBJ2-5 | TRBV15 | TRBD1 | TGTGCCACCAGCAGAGGCGGACAGGGGTTGGAGACCCAGTACTTC | CATSRGGQGLETQYF
. | TRBJ2-3 | TRBV10-3 | . | TGTGCCATCAGTGATGAGGCGGGGTTCGATACGCAGTATTTT | CAISDEAGFDTQYF
. | TRBJ2-3 | TRBV7-8 | . | TGTGCCAGCAGCGTAGGCGGGGTGGCCACAGATACGCAGTATTTT | CASSVGGVATDTQYF
few | TRBJ2-7 | TRBV2 | . | TGTGCCAGCTCCCGTCTCTACGAGCAGTACTTC | CASSRLYEQYF
. | TRBJ1-6 | TRBV14 | . | TGTGCCAGCAGCCTGACAACGGGGAATTCACCCCTCCACTTT | CASSLTTGNSPLHF
. | TRBJ2-1 | TRBV5-1 | . | TGCGCCAGCAGCCCTGGCCCGGGACTCCCCCTGGAGCAGTTCTTC | CASSPGPGLPLEQFF
. | TRBJ1-3 | TRBV29-1 | TRBD1 | TGCAGTGGGACAGGGGGCGGCTCTGGAAACACCATATATTTT | CSGTGGGSGNTIYF
. | TRBJ2-7 | TRBV7-2 | TRBD1 | TGTGCCAGCAGCCACTACAGGGGCGAGCAGTACTTC | CASSHYRGEQYF
. | TRBJ1-2 | TRBV9 | TRBD1 | TGTGCCAGCAGCGTAGCGGGCAGGGGGAACTATGGCTACACCTTC | CASSVAGRGNYGYTF
few | TRBJ2-3 | TRBV5-1 | TRBD1 | TGCGCCAGCAGCTGGGACAGCACCACAGATACGCAGTATTTT | CASSWDSTTDTQYF
. | TRBJ1-1 | TRBV4-2 | . | TGTGCCAGCAGCCAAGACAGGGGTCTAGGAGCTTTCTTT | CASSQDRGLGAFF
. | TRBJ2-7 | TRBV6-4 | . | TGTGCCAGCTCCCGCGGCACAGTAAAAACCTACGAGCAGTACTTC | CASSRGTVKTYEQYF
. | TRBJ1-2 | TRBV4-3 | . | TGCGCCAGCAGCCAAGTGGGGTCGAGTCGTGGCTACACCTTC | CASSQVGSSRGYTF
. | TRBJ1-1 | TRBV6-1 | . | TGTGCCAGCAGGTCGGGAGGGACGAACACTGAAGCTTTCTTT | CASRSGGTNTEAFF
. | TRBJ2-3 | TRBV9 | TRBD2 | TGTGCCAGCAGCGTCAGCGGGGGGGCAACAGATACGCAGTATTTT | CASSVSGGATDTQYF